This entry is about one TCR beta chain. This receptor's antigen is unknown. Per-base quality was not reported, and no clone a single base away is much larger than it. Receptor libraries were prepared by the immunoSEQ multiplex PCR assay. The multiplex PCR relied on a mix of 60 forward primers for TCR Vbeta segments and 13 reverse primers for TCR Jbeta segments. Amplification of the CDR3 region of rearranged TCR beta genes was performed with a multiplex PCR assay on genomic DNA. On the Illumina HiSeq System, the amplified TCR beta libraries were sequenced as 87-base-pair reads. The study's processing was this. In a later analysis, roughly 80 million unique TCR beta chains were counted across the 500 to 700 repertoires, and around 11 million of these chains were shared by at least two donors. To remove PCR and sequencing errors, raw reads were error-corrected and collapsed into unique sequences using a nearest-neighbor algorithm that merged closely related sequences. V, D and J gene segments were assigned by aligning CDR3 sequences to IMGT reference sequences. For a sequence to be retained, a match of at least six nucleotides was required to both a V gene segment and a J gene segment. A rearrangement counted as productive if the CDR3 had no stop codons and remained in frame with V and J, and every other rearrangement counted as non-productive. CDR3 was defined according to IMGT convention as the region running from the second conserved V-encoded cysteine to the conserved J-encoded phenylalanine. The earlier analysis of about 590 of the donors excluded sequences that lacked an unambiguous match to a single V gene segment. In an earlier analysis of several hundred of the donors, V segments were called functional above 56.7% productive rearrangements and were called segregating when the between-donor standard deviation exceeded 5%. A statistical classification framework was built for diagnosing cytomegalovirus status from the catalog of TCR beta chain sequences. In a later analysis, V and J genes were assigned by comparing TCR nucleotide sequences against IMGT/GENE-DB human TR gene sequences. Using the TCRdist pipeline, a later analysis assigned CDR3 sequences along with most-parsimonious VDJ recombination scenarios. In a later analysis, each TCR beta chain was defined by its CDR3 amino acid sequence together with its V-gene family, and reads without a unique V-gene family were excluded. As a way to deal with suspected cross-contamination and a sequencing artifact, a later analysis dropped under 600 nucleotide sequences that were highly shared and had low generation probability. For each public chain, a later analysis derived a clonal expansion index from normalized ranks of inferred template counts within each repertoire. Generation probabilities in a later analysis came from a VDJ recombination model fitted to out-of-frame rearrangements, and those results were checked against IGoR. In a later analysis, hypergeometric tests were used to score TCR-TCR, TCR-HLA and TCR-CMV co-occurrence, with a repertoire-size bias correction applied to TCR pairs. False discovery rates were estimated in a later analysis by permuting HLA or CMV assignments 20 times. In a later analysis, co-occurring TCRs were grouped using DBSCAN, with TCRdist sequence similarity added in when clustering inside HLA-allele-positive subsets. Repertoires with fewer than 30,000 or more than 120,000 public chains were left out of co-occurrence clustering, as were about 5 repertoires with anomalous nucleotide sharing. What TCRdb holds here is the immuneACCESS table cut down to in-frame rearrangements. Part of the clones is not present; checked against another copy, under half of the missing clones reflect an unresolved V gene, and the others are unexplained. D and trimming were read from the DNA, whereas the V and J calls and clone size are those reported in that table. Present in this sample are around 250,000 clones, about 80% of which were seen just once. Roughly 7.4% of the sample is in the top ten clones.

These data belong to a study of cytomegalovirus exposure and HLA in healthy donors (dated by TCRdb to 2016 to 2017). With respect to the entire study: According to an earlier analysis of 550 to 700 of the donors, some 170 million T cells yielded 120 million or so unique TCR beta sequences and 250 to 350 Gb of sequence data. An early release that covered fewer than 750 HLA-typed donors contained approximately 290 gigabases of sequencing data and about 84 million unique TCR sequences. Of the approximately 400 genotyped donors, roughly 85% fell in the genetic ancestry cluster associated with self-reported Caucasian donors. The study aimed to test whether cataloging public T cell receptors could reveal signatures of past pathogen exposure. The study used immunosequencing to profile the T cell repertoires of 600 to 850 subjects and linked those repertoires to cytomegalovirus serostatus. In addition to the first cohort of 500 to 850 subjects, a separate validation cohort of 100 to 150 different subjects was used. The study combined high-throughput TCR immunosequencing, statistical association of individual TCRs with disease status, and machine learning to predict cytomegalovirus infection status. A later analysis re-analyzed previously published TCR beta repertoires from 666 donors and added high-resolution HLA genotyping to study TCR occurrence patterns. In the later analysis, no new phenotypic data were used to find candidate immune exposures; instead, reliance was placed on TCR beta sequences and their occurrence across donors. An earlier analysis of 500 to 750 of the donors applied high-throughput TCR beta sequencing to assess whether each TCR beta V gene segment acted as functional or pseudogenic. Donor age, sex, ethnicity and CMV serostatus were compiled alongside the repertoire data. In a later genetic analysis, genome-wide SNP genotypes for about 55% of the roughly 670 donors were used, and that subset was treated as a discovery cohort. All discovery cohort repertoires had been generated on a single sequencing platform. HLA typing covered class I and class II loci at four-digit resolution. The number of donors typed differed by locus, with 629-630 for A, B, C, DRB1 and DQB1, roughly 520 for DQA1, over 600 for DPA1, and under 490 for DPB1. Because of strong linkage in the cohort, roughly 5 DR-DQ haplotypes were treated as single units for association and clustering. Across approximately 400 genotyped donors of the cohort, an average of roughly 230,000 unique TCR beta nucleotide sequences per donor were sequenced, and 15% to 20% of those sequences were non-productive. Summary of the overall study and its limitations: In vitro tests confirmed that a few of the cytomegalovirus-associated TCR beta chains recognize cytomegalovirus antigens. A cluster of highly shared sequence variants was judged likely to be a technical artifact of the sequencing pipeline. In a later analysis, HLA-associated TCR beta chains showed more clonal expansion and lower generation probabilities than non-associated chains that were equally common. According to a later analysis, most CMV-associated TCR beta chains appeared to be HLA-restricted, and the HLA associations seemed to be driven largely by CMV exposure. It was suggested by the authors that the approach could potentially be generalized to other disease states and immunological phenotypes. In a later analysis, TCR association rates were found to vary across HLA loci, with the most associated TCRs seen for DRB1 alleles and the fewest for HLA-C alleles. Most TCR sequences were observed very rarely across donors, whereas some public TCRs were present in many individuals. An earlier analysis of several hundred of the donors showed that most TCR beta V segments appeared in productive rearrangements either about 87% or about 30% of the time, which broadly matched IMGT annotations. Correlated functional status among segregating V segments might reflect linkage disequilibrium, but an unknown experimental factor could not be ruled out. In both the original and validation cohorts, the classifier was reported to diagnose cytomegalovirus status with high specificity and sensitivity. The 87-base-pair reads could not distinguish some IMGT-functional V segments, including TRBV6-2 and TRBV6-3, so those segments were excluded. Specific HLA alleles were associated with some 15,000 TCR beta sequences at a false discovery rate of 0.05 in a later analysis. Presence/absence analyses assumed roughly uniform sequencing depth across donors, an assumption that may not hold. The cohort was sequenced for TCR beta chains only, and without alpha or paired-chain data the features that could be detected were limited. Because some donors lacked HLA typing at each locus, the association tests relied only on the typed subset. For the cohort, immune exposure information was limited to CMV serostatus. A further reported finding was that TCR beta sequences accurately predicted the HLA-A and HLA-B alleles for most subjects in the first cohort. A total of around 150 TCR beta chains were listed by the study as associated with cytomegalovirus. When HLA alleles, especially DR and DQ, strongly co-occurred, TCR associations were difficult to assign to individual alleles. In a later analysis, several top co-occurrence clusters were reported to appear linked to parvovirus B19, influenza, CMV and Epstein-Barr virus. According to a later genetic analysis, donors in an Asian-associated ancestry cluster had fewer N-insertions in productive TCRs than the approximately 710-donor mean. A later genetic analysis associated a missense DCLRE1C variant with V-gene and J-gene trimming of TCR beta chains, and an independent cohort replicated the association. The earlier analysis of about 600 of the donors excluded around 17 rarely observed V segments, including chromosome 9 orphons, because counts were too low.

The germline ends are 16 bases apart after V is trimmed by 6 bases and J by 5 bases. Via the germline V gene, CDR1 is SGHRS and CDR2 YFSETQ. The CDR3 spans 14 residues, from the cysteine through the phenylalanine. Left in the record is the CDR3 DNA by itself, 42 bases read in frame from the first base. In total, roughly 670 healthy bone marrow donors made up the cohort. All cohort members were sampled while nominally healthy, although unrecorded immune exposures were likely present. The donor tested CMV seropositive and was one of the 289 seropositive cohort members. A peripheral blood sample was collected from each donor, and TCR beta sequencing was performed on peripheral blood mononuclear cells. Genomic DNA extraction from the blood cell samples was performed with the Qiagen DNeasy Blood Extraction Kit.

The chain employs TRBV5-1 and TRBJ2-3; the best D guess is TRBD2, with 6 bases matching. The TCR sequence derives from a woman aged 60-75 years in good health and CMV-seropositive. The sample comprised PBMCs. CDR3 reads: CASNQRFGGDTQYF. The DNA sequence is given as TGCGCCAGCAACCAGCGGTTCGGGGGAGATACGCAGTATTTT.